In its sample, the clone carrying this T cell receptor beta chain was seen many times. The sample originates from a study of blood T cells in healthy people across ages. CDR3 length: 15 amino acids. Germline V gene sequence: CDR1 LGHDT, CDR2 YNNKEL (reference sequence). The V segment lost 4 bases and the J segment 4 bases; nucleotides outside the gene matches: 6. Isolated per sample were at least 6 million PBMCs. Together with a sample-barcoded 5' primer, a J-beta primer mix was included in a second PCR lasting 7 to 11 cycles. Via MiXCR, TCRdb re-called the 5' RACE reads, giving one row per CDR3 protein. The sample holds roughly 700,000 distinct CDR3 sequences; less than 40% are singletons and the top ten take approximately 15%.

The chain has TRBV3-1 and TRBJ2-5; 10 bases are a match to TRBD1. The specimen sequenced was blood. The clonotype originates from a woman aged 80 or over in good health. The CDR3 protein is CASSLDRDRGETQYF. In DNA form, the CDR3 reads TGTGCCAGCAGCCTAGACCGGGACAGGGGAGAGACCCAGTACTTC.